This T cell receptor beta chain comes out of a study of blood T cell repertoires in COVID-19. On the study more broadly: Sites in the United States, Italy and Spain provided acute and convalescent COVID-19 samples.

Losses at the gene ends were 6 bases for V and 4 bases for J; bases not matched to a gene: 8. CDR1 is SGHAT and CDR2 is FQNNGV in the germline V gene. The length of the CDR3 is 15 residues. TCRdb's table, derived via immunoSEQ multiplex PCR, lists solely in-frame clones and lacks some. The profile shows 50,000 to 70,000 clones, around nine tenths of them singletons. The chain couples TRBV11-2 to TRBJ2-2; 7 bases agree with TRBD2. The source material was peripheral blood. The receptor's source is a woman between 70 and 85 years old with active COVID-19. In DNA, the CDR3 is TGTGCCAGCAGAGTCTTGGGGAGGGGCACCGGGGAGCTGTTTTTT. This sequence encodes CASRVLGRGTGELFF.